A selection of T cell receptor beta chains follows, all from one sample in a study of identical twins. In TCRdb, the 5' RACE reads were re-called with MiXCR into one record per CDR3 protein. Of approximately 600,000 distinct CDR3 sequences listed, 9.6% are singletons. In addition, the sample was reused for a study of yellow fever vaccine responses in identical twins.

The source material was PBMCs. These receptors were collected from a woman aged 18-29 years in good health. Each CDR3 is given with its conserved first and last residue. D genes are given only for firm matches. Some rows mark clone size as missing; the rest say once, few, many or name a class of expanded clone.

CAISESVNNLDGYTF | TGTGCCATCAGTGAGTCGGTAAACAATTTGGATGGCTACACCTTC | few | TRBJ1-2 | . | 15 | TRBV10-3
CASSPVGLAGAGELFF | TGTGCCAGCAGCCCGGTAGGACTAGCGGGGGCCGGGGAGCTGTTTTTT | . | TRBJ2-2 | TRBD2 | 16 | TRBV7-3
CATGGTKYEQYF | TGTGCCACCGGGGGGACCAAGTACGAGCAGTACTTC | . | TRBJ2-7 | TRBD2 | 12 | TRBV2
CASSPRGVTSTDTQYF | TGTGCCAGCAGTCCTAGAGGGGTGACCTCCACAGATACGCAGTATTTT | many | TRBJ2-3 | . | 16 | TRBV12-3/TRBV12-4
CSAYGPTVASSYNEQFF | TGCAGTGCTTACGGCCCGACCGTGGCCAGCTCCTACAATGAGCAGTTCTTC | few | TRBJ2-1 | . | 17 | TRBV20-1
CATSSGGGTGELFF | TGTGCCACCAGCAGCGGGGGAGGTACCGGGGAGCTGTTTTTT | many | TRBJ2-2 | . | 14 | TRBV15
CASSLDRDTGELFF | TGTGCCAGCAGTTTAGACAGGGACACCGGGGAGCTGTTTTTT | many | TRBJ2-2 | TRBD1 | 14 | TRBV27
CASSPTAGIGYGYTF | TGTGCCAGCAGTCCTACTGCAGGAATCGGCTATGGCTACACCTTC | . | TRBJ1-2 | . | 15 | TRBV12-3/TRBV12-4
CSASLPVTNYGYTF | TGCAGTGCTAGTTTGCCGGTCACCAACTATGGCTACACCTTC | few | TRBJ1-2 | . | 14 | TRBV20-1
CASSEERAGTQYF | TGTGCCAGCAGTGAGGAACGGGCGGGTACGCAGTATTTT | many | TRBJ2-3 | . | 13 | TRBV2
CSVSPGTYEQYF | TGCAGCGTTAGTCCGGGAACCTACGAGCAGTACTTC | many | TRBJ2-7 | . | 12 | TRBV29-1
CASSHDRYNEQFF | TGCGCCAGCAGCCACGATAGATACAATGAGCAGTTCTTC | . | TRBJ2-1 | . | 13 | TRBV4-3
CASSPREVLGPNQETQYF | TGTGCCAGCAGCCCCCGCGAAGTTTTAGGGCCGAACCAAGAGACCCAGTACTTC | few | TRBJ2-5 | . | 18 | TRBV3-1
CASSLGAGGSTDTQYF | TGTGCCAGCAGCTTAGGCGCCGGCGGTAGCACAGATACGCAGTATTTT | . | TRBJ2-3 | . | 16 | TRBV7-6
CASSLSSLSYEQYF | TGTGCCAGCAGCTTATCTAGCTTGTCCTACGAGCAGTACTTC | . | TRBJ2-7 | . | 14 | TRBV7-6
CASSPNLGVTGELFF | TGTGCCAGCAGCCCTAATTTGGGAGTCACCGGGGAGCTGTTTTTT | . | TRBJ2-2 | . | 15 | TRBV12-3/TRBV12-4
CASSYSLSRATNYGYTF | TGTGCCAGCAGTTACTCCCTATCAAGGGCCACTAACTATGGCTACACCTTC | few | TRBJ1-2 | . | 17 | TRBV6-5
CSATHSRGGWETQYF | TGCAGTGCTACCCACAGCCGGGGGGGTTGGGAGACCCAGTACTTC | . | TRBJ2-5 | TRBD2 | 15 | TRBV20-1
CASSQATTRNEQFF | TGTGCCAGCAGCCAAGCTACGACTAGGAATGAGCAGTTCTTC | few | TRBJ2-1 | . | 14 | TRBV14
CASREALKANEKLFF | TGTGCCAGCAGGGAAGCGTTGAAGGCTAATGAAAAACTGTTTTTT | few | TRBJ1-4 | . | 15 | TRBV2
CASRFSSTEAFF | TGTGCCAGCCGGTTCTCGAGTACTGAAGCTTTCTTT | many | TRBJ1-1 | . | 12 | TRBV12-3/TRBV12-4
CATSRELAGGDEQFF | TGTGCCACCAGCAGAGAACTAGCGGGAGGGGATGAGCAGTTCTTC | many | TRBJ2-1 | TRBD2 | 15 | TRBV15
CASSRDRAYEQYF | TGCGCCAGCAGCCGGGACAGGGCCTACGAGCAGTACTTC | many | TRBJ2-7 | TRBD1 | 13 | TRBV5-1
CASSQGRGTNYGYTF | TGTGCCAGCAGCCAAGGCCGCGGGACTAACTATGGCTACACCTTC | . | TRBJ1-2 | . | 15 | TRBV4-2
CASSLRAGVYGTDTQYF | TGTGCCAGCAGCTTAAGAGCGGGGGTGTATGGCACAGATACGCAGTATTTT | few | TRBJ2-3 | TRBD2 | 17 | TRBV7-2
CSVEVRDRHLDEQFF | TGCAGCGTTGAAGTCCGGGACAGGCACTTAGATGAGCAGTTCTTC | few | TRBJ2-1 | TRBD1 | 15 | TRBV29-1
CASRPSGTGSQETQYF | TGTGCCAGCAGGCCTTCCGGGACAGGGTCCCAAGAGACCCAGTACTTC | . | TRBJ2-5 | TRBD1 | 16 | TRBV3-1
CSASLSPSYEQYF | TGCAGTGCTAGTCTCTCTCCCTCCTACGAGCAGTACTTC | . | TRBJ2-7 | . | 13 | TRBV20-1
CSARETRWEETQYF | TGCAGTGCTAGAGAAACCAGGTGGGAGGAGACCCAGTACTTC | . | TRBJ2-5 | . | 14 | TRBV20-1
CASSLRGAGYEQYF | TGTGCCAGCAGCCTACGAGGGGCAGGGTACGAGCAGTACTTC | many | TRBJ2-7 | . | 14 | TRBV5-6
CASSLSGGRHYEQYF | TGTGCCAGCAGCTTAAGCGGAGGGAGGCACTACGAGCAGTACTTC | many | TRBJ2-7 | . | 15 | TRBV7-8